This T cell receptor beta chain was observed in a study of T cells in Graves' hyperthyroidism and ophthalmopathy. Overall study findings and caveats: Ophthalmopathy prediction by the model preceded onset by a median about 6 months.

Trimming took off 2 bases at V and 4 bases at J, with 25 bases between the two ends. Germline loops: CDR1 SGHKS, CDR2 YYEKEE (reference sequence). The CDR3 contains 19 residues. This clonotype was detected many times. Its target is not known. Authors of the study amplified TCR beta CDR3 regions from RNA transcripts. HTBI primers were the set used in a first-round RT-PCR of the TCR CDR3. TCRdb re-called the multiplex PCR reads with MiXCR, one entry per CDR3 protein. Of a few hundred thousand distinct CDR3 sequences listed, 16% are singletons. PBMCs came from 10 ml fresh peripheral blood. This rearrangement joins TRBV5-5 to TRBJ2-1; a possible D gene is TRBD1 (6 bases). The sequenced material came from blood. This clonotype originated in a woman aged 30 to 39 with Graves' ophthalmopathy. Written as DNA, the CDR3 is TGTGCCAGCAGCTTAAGTCGTCGATCGACAGGCCTATTTTACAATGAGCAGTTCTTC. Translating it yields CASSLSRRSTGLFYNEQFF.